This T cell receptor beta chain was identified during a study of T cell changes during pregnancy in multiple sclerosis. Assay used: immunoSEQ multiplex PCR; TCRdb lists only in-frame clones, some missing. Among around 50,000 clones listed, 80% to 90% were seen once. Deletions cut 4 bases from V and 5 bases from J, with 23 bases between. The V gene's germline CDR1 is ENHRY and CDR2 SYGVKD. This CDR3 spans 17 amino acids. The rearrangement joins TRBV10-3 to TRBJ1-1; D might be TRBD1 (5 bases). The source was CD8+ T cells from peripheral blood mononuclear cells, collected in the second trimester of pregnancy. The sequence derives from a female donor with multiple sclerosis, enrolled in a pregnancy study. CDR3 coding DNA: TGTGCCATCAGTGCGGTCGGTGTTCGGGGGATAGGAACTGAAGCTTTCTTT. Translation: CAISAVGVRGIGTEAFF.